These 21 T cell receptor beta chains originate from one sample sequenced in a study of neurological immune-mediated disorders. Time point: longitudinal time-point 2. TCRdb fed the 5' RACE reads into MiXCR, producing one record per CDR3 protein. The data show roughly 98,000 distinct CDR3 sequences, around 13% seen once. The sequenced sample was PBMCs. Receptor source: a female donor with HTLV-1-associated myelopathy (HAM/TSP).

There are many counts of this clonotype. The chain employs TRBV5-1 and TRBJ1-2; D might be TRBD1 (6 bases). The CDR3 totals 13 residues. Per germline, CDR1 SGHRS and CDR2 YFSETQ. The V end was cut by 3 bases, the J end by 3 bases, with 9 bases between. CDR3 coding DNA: TGCGCCAGCAGCTCACAGGGAGACTATGGCTACACCTTC. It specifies CASSSQGDYGYTF.

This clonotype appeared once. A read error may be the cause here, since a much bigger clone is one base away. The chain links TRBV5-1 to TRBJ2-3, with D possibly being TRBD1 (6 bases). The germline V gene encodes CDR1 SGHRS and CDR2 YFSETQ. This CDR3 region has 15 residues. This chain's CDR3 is CANSLGRGGTDTQYF. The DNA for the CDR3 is TGCGCCAACAGCTTGGGCAGGGGAGGCACAGATACGCAGTATTTT.

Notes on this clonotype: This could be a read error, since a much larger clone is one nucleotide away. The CDR3 DNA follows: TGCGCCAGGAGCTTGGTCCTCTACAATGAGCAGTTCTTC. Translating it yields CARSLVLYNEQFF. The rearrangement joins TRBV5-1 to TRBJ2-1, with D unresolved. The CDR3 loop spans 13 amino acids. CDR1 is SGHRS, CDR2 YFSETQ, per germline.

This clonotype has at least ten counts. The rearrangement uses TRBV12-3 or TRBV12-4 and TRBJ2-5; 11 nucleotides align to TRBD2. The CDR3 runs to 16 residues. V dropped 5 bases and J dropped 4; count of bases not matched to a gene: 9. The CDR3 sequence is CASSRTSGLSIETQYF. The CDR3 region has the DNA TGTGCCAGCAGTAGGACTAGCGGGCTGTCGATAGAGACCCAGTACTTC.

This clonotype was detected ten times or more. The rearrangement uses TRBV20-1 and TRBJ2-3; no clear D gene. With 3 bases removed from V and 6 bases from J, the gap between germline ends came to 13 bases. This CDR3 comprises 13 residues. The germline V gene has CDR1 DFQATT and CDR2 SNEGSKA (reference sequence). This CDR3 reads CSASSTARDTQYF. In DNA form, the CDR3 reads TGCAGTGCTAGTTCGACGGCCCGGGATACGCAGTATTTT.

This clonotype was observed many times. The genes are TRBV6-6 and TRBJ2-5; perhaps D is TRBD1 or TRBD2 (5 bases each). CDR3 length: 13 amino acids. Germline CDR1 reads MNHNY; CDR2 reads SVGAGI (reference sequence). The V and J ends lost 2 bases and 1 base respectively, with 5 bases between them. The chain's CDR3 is CASSYGGQETQYF. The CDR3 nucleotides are TGTGCCAGCAGTTACGGGGGCCAAGAGACCCAGTACTTC.

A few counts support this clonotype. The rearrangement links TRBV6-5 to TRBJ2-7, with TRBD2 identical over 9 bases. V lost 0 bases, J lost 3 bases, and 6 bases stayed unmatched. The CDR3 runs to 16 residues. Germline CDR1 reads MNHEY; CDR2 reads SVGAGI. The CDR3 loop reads CASSYSRRGGLYEQYF. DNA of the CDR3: TGTGCCAGCAGTTACTCGAGGCGGGGGGGCCTCTACGAGCAGTACTTC.

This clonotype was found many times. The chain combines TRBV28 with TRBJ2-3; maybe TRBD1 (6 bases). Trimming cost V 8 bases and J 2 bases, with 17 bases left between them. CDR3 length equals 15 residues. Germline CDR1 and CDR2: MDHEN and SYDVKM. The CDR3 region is CASQGFQRLTDTQYF. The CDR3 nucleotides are TGTGCCAGCCAGGGGTTTCAGAGACTCACAGATACGCAGTATTTT.

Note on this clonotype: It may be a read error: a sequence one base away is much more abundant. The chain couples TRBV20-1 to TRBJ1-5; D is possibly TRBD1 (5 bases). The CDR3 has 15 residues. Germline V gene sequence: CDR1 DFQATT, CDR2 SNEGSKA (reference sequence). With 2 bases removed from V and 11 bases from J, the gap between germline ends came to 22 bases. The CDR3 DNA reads TGCAGTGCTAGACCTCCAACAGTGTCCCAGGGAGCCCAGCATTTT. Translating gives CSARPPTVSQGAQHF.

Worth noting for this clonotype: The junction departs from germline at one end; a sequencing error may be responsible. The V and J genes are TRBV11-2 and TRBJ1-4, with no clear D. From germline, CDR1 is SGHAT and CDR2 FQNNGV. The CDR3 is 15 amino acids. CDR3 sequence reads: CASSSLRRARAKNCF. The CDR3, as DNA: TGTGCCAGCAGCTCCCTCCGGAGGGCCCGGGCGAAAAACTGTTTT.

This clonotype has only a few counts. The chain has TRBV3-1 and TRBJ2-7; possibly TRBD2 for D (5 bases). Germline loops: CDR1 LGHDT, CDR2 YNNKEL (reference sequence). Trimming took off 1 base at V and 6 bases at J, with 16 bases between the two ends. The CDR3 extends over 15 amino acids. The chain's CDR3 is CASSQVLSEGVEQYF. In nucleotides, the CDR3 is TGTGCCAGCAGCCAAGTACTTAGCGAGGGAGTCGAGCAGTACTTC.

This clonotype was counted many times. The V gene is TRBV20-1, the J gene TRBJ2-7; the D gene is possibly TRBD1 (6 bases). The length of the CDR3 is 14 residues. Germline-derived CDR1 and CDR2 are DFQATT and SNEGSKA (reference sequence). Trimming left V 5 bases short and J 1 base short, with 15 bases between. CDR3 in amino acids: CSASKPTGSYEQYF. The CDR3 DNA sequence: TGCAGTGCTTCTAAGCCGACAGGTTCCTACGAGCAGTACTTC.

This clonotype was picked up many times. The CDR3 reads CSVREHQETQYF. In nucleotides, the CDR3 is TGCAGCGTTAGGGAACACCAAGAGACCCAGTACTTC. This chain links TRBV29-1 with TRBJ2-5, with no clear D. Per the germline V gene, CDR1 is SQVTM and CDR2 is ANQGSEA. The ends were cut back, 5 bases at V and 0 bases at J, with 7 bases in the middle. The CDR3 covers 12 residues.

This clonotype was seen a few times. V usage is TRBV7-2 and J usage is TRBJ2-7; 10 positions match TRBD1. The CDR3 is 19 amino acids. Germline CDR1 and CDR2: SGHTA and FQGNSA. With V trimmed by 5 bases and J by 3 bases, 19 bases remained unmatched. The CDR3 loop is CASSPYVPGQGWLHYEQYF. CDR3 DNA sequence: TGTGCCAGCAGCCCCTACGTCCCGGGACAGGGGTGGCTGCACTACGAGCAGTACTTC.

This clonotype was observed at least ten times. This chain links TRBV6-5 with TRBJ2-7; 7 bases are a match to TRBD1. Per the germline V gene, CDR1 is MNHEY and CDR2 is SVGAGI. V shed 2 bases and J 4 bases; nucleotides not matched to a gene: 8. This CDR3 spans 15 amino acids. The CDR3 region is CASSYKGAPLYEQYF. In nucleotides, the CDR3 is TGTGCCAGCAGTTACAAGGGGGCCCCGCTGTACGAGCAGTACTTC.

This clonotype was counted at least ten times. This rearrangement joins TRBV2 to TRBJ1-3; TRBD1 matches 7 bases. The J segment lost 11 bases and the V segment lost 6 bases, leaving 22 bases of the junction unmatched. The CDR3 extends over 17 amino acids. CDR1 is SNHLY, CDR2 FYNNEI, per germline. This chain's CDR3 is CASSDFGAGPTGEAIYF. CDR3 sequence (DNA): TGTGCCAGCAGCGATTTCGGCGCAGGCCCTACAGGGGAGGCCATATATTTT.

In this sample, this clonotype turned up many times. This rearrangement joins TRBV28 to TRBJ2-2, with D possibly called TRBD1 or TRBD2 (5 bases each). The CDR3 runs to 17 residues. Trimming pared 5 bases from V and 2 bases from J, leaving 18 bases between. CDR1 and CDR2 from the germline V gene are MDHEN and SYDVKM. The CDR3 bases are TGTGCCAGCAGTACCCCGGCCCCTGGGGACAACACCGGGGAGCTGTTTTTT. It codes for CASSTPAPGDNTGELFF.

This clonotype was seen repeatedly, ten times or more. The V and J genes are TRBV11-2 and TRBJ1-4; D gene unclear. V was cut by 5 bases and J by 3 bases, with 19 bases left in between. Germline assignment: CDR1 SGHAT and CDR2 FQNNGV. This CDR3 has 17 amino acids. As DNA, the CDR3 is TGTGCCAGCAGCCCCCACCCCAGGCCGGATTCTAATGAAAAACTGTTTTTT. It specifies CASSPHPRPDSNEKLFF.

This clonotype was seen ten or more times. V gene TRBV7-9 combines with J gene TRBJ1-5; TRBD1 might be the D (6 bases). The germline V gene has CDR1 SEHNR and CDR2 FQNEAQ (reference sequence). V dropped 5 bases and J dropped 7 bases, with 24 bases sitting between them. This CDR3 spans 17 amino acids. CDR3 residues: CASSIGVGAPEGQPQHF. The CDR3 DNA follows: TGTGCCAGCAGCATAGGGGTGGGGGCCCCTGAAGGGCAGCCCCAGCATTTT.

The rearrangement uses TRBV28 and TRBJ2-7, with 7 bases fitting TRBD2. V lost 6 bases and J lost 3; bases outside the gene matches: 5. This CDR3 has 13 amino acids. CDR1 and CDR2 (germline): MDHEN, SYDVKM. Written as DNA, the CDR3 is TGTGCCAGCAGGCGACCGGGGGGCTACGAGCAGTACTTC. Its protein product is CASRRPGGYEQYF. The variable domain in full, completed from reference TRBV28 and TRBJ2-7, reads DVKVTQSSRYLVKRTGEKVFLECVQDMDHENMFWYRQDPGLGLRLIYFSYDVKMKEKGDIPEGYSVSREKKERFSLILESASTNQTSMYLCASRRPGGYEQYFGPGTRLTVT.

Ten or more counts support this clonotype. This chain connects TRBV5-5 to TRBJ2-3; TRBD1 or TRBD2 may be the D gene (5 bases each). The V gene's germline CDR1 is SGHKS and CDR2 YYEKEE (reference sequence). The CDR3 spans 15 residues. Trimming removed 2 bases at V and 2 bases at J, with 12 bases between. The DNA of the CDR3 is TGTGCCAGCAGCTTCCGGGACGGGCTCACAGATACGCAGTATTTT. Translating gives CASSFRDGLTDTQYF.